Below, 14 T cell receptor beta chains from the same sample are listed, as sequenced in a study of Ad26.COV2.S vaccination and SARS-CoV-2 variants. Repertoires were generated with immunoSEQ multiplex PCR, while TCRdb's copy carries only in-frame clones and drops some. This sample has 500,000 or so clones, with around 85% found just once. Treatment given: some 19 received Ad26.COV2.S at low or high dose, single or two shots; about 5 received placebo; per-sample allocation not given. Collection of the samples took place on day 63 after the first injection of vaccine or placebo. Sequencing used peripheral blood, obtained in a trial of Ad26.COV2.S vaccine versus placebo. The source is a person between 18 and 65 years old who received the Ad26.COV2.S COVID-19 vaccine or a placebo.

The J gene is TRBJ2-1, the V gene TRBV11-3, with D hard to call. Germline-derived CDR1 and CDR2 are SGHNT and YENEEA. V shed 1 base and J shed 10 bases, with 11 bases lying between them. CDR3 length equals 13 residues. The CDR3 coding sequence is TGTGCCAGCAGCTTAGTATTAGGAGTGGAGCAGTTCTTC. It encodes CASSLVLGVEQFF. The complete variable domain, with remaining parts taken from reference TRBV11-3 and TRBJ2-1, reads EAGVVQSPRYKIIEKKQPVAFWCNPISGHNTLYWYLQNLGQGPELLIRYENEEAVDDSQLPKDRFSAERLKGVDSTLKIQPAELGDSAVYLCASSLVLGVEQFFGPGTRLTVL.

V and J are TRBV27 and TRBJ2-7; TRBD2 matches at 11 bases. The CDR3 spans 17 residues. V was clipped by 4 bases and J by 5 bases; unmatched bases: 13. Germline V gene lookup returns CDR1 MNHEY and CDR2 SMNVEV (reference sequence). The CDR3 nucleotides are TGTGCCAGCAGTTCTACTCGACTAGCGGGAATCCCCCACGAGCAGTACTTC. Its protein is CASSSTRLAGIPHEQYF.

The gene calls are TRBV19 and TRBJ2-5; possible D gene TRBD1, 6 bases. The CDR3 covers 16 residues. Trimming removed 3 bases from V and 0 bases from J, with 14 bases in between. CDR1 is LNHDA and CDR2 is SQIVND in the germline V gene (reference sequence). The CDR3 nucleotides are TGTGCCAGTAGTATGGGCCAGGGGCGATACCAAGAGACCCAGTACTTC. This sequence encodes CASSMGQGRYQETQYF.

The genes are TRBV7-3 and TRBJ2-2; D gene ambiguous. Germline CDR1 SGHTA, CDR2 FQGTGA. The V end lost 2 bases, the J end lost 1 base, and 11 bases lay between the germline ends. This CDR3 region has 16 residues. The CDR3, as DNA: TGTGCCAGCAGCTTAGGTGTAGCAGGGAACACCGGGGAGCTGTTTTTT. It translates to CASSLGVAGNTGELFF.

The chain joins TRBV6-2 or TRBV6-3 to TRBJ1-5; 9 nucleotides align to TRBD1. V shed 2 bases and J 2 bases; nucleotides not matched to a gene: 1. The CDR3 covers 15 residues. Germline lookup yields CDR1 MNHEY and CDR2 SVGEGT. The CDR3 DNA follows: TGTGCCAGCAGTTACAGGGACAGGGGCAATCAGCCCCAGCATTTT. Its translation is CASSYRDRGNQPQHF.

The chain recombines TRBV24-1 with TRBJ1-5; D not certain. CDR3 size: 12 residues. The V end lost 3 bases, the J end lost 12 bases, and 11 bases lay between the germline ends. Germline V gene sequence: CDR1 KGHDR, CDR2 SFDVKD. As DNA, the CDR3 is TGTGCCACCAGTGATACCGGGCTTGACCAGCATTTT. Amino acids: CATSDTGLDQHF.

In this sample, this clone turned up once. This sequence joins TRBV10-3 and TRBJ2-1; TRBD2 is a possible D gene (5 bases). CDR3 length equals 15 residues. Trimming stripped 5 bases from V and 0 bases from J, with 11 bases between. Germline-derived CDR1 and CDR2 are ENHRY and SYGVKD. CDR3 protein: CAISRTSGSYNEQFF. In nucleotides, the CDR3 is TGTGCCATCAGTCGGACTTCCGGCTCCTACAATGAGCAGTTCTTC.

The chain combines TRBV7-9 with TRBJ2-3, with a tentative D call TRBD2 (5 bases). The germline V and J ends were trimmed by 5 bases and 0 bases, with 18 bases remaining between them. This CDR3 is 17 amino acids long. Germline loops: CDR1 SEHNR, CDR2 FQNEAQ (reference sequence). CDR3 in amino acids: CASSGWSSRDSTDTQYF. DNA for the CDR3: TGTGCCAGCAGCGGGTGGTCATCCCGGGATAGCACAGATACGCAGTATTTT. The variable domain in full, completed from reference TRBV7-9 and TRBJ2-3, reads DTGVSQNPRHKITKRGQNVTFRCDPISEHNRLYWYRQTLGQGPEFLTYFQNEAQLEKSRLLSDRFSAERPKGSFSTLEIQRTEQGDSAMYLCASSGWSSRDSTDTQYFGPGTRLTVL.

This clone appeared many times. This chain uses TRBV28 with TRBJ2-7; D possibly matches TRBD1 or TRBD2 (5 bases each). Germline values: CDR1 MDHEN, CDR2 SYDVKM. This CDR3 comprises 12 residues. V lost 7 bases, J lost 6 bases, and 13 bases lay in between. The DNA of the CDR3 is TGTGCCAGCAACCAGGGACGTTTCGAGCAGTACTTC. It codes for CASNQGRFEQYF.

To note about this clone: Different DNA sequences within this sample yield the same CDR3. CDR3 in DNA: TGTGCCAGCAGTTACTCCGGGGGGAGTTACAATGAGCAGTTCTTC. It translates to CASSYSGGSYNEQFF. The rearrangement links TRBV6-2 or TRBV6-3 to TRBJ2-1, with 7 bases identical to TRBD2. The CDR3 is made up of 15 amino acids. CDR1 is MNHEY and CDR2 is SVGEGT in the germline V gene. Trimming took 0 bases from V and 4 from J; bases not matched to a gene: 3.

The V call is TRBV20-1, the J call TRBJ2-1; TRBD2 aligns across 8 bases. Germline V gene sequence: CDR1 DFQATT, CDR2 SNEGSKA (reference sequence). This CDR3 contains 18 residues. Germline trimming cut 3 bases from V and 6 bases from J; bases unmatched to any gene: 19. The CDR3 reads CSASMVVRREDLRNEQFF. In DNA, the CDR3 is TGCAGTGCTAGTATGGTGGTCAGGCGGGAGGACCTCCGCAATGAGCAGTTCTTC.

This clone was seen once. V and J are TRBV7-9 and TRBJ1-1; D uncertain. Germline CDR1 SEHNR, CDR2 FQNEAQ (reference sequence). This CDR3 is built from 15 residues. The V end was cut by 0 bases, the J end by 6 bases, with 14 bases between. Here the CDR3 reads CASSLAAGAVAEAFF. CDR3 coding DNA: TGTGCCAGCAGCTTAGCGGCAGGCGCTGTGGCTGAAGCTTTCTTT.

The chain employs TRBV2 and TRBJ1-2; the match to TRBD1 covers 7 bases. Losses at the gene ends were 5 bases for V and 3 bases for J; bases not matched to a gene: 6. The CDR3 has 14 amino acids. Germline V gives CDR1 SNHLY, CDR2 FYNNEI. The CDR3 DNA follows: TGTGCCAGCAGTTTGGGACAGCGAGACTATGGCTACACCTTC. It codes for CASSLGQRDYGYTF. Combining the CDR3 with reference TRBV2 and TRBJ1-2 gives the whole variable domain EPEVTQTPSHQVTQMGQEVILRCVPISNHLYFYWYRQILGQKVEFLVSFYNNEISEKSEIFDDQFSVERPDGSNFTLKIRSTKLEDSAMYFCASSLGQRDYGYTFGSGTRLTVV.

Of note for this clone: Other nucleotide sequences from this sample produce the same CDR3. The chain uses TRBV7-9 and TRBJ2-7; maybe TRBD2 (6 bases). The V gene lost 2 bases and the J gene lost 5 bases, with 7 bases spanning the gap. Germline CDR1 is SEHNR and CDR2 is FQNEAQ (reference sequence). The CDR3 totals 12 residues. The CDR3 DNA reads TGTGCCAGCAGCTTACCGGGGGACGAGCAGTACTTC. Residues: CASSLPGDEQYF.